Listed here are 28 T cell receptor beta chains from one sample, sequenced in a study of OX40 agonist ivuxolimab in advanced cancers. Data came from immunoSEQ multiplex PCR; TCRdb stores just in-frame clones and leaves some out. The repertoire consists of some 85,000 clones, with about 88% occurring once and the leading ten covering approximately 0.26%. The starting material was CD4+ or CD8+ T cells sorted from blood, obtained in a trial of the OX40 agonist ivuxolimab. Source of these receptors: an adult with an advanced solid tumor such as melanoma, head and neck, liver or kidney cancer.

CDR3 coding DNA: TGTGCCAGCAGTCGCGCTTGGGGGAAGGGCACTGAAGCTTTCTTT. This translates into CASSRAWGKGTEAFF. The rearrangement links TRBV2 to TRBJ1-1, with D tentatively TRBD1 (5 bases). The CDR3 contains 15 residues. Germline CDR1 and CDR2: SNHLY and FYNNEI. Between the trimmed V and J ends, which lost 5 bases and 4 bases, there was a span of 17 bases. Complete variable domain (other parts from reference TRBV2 and TRBJ1-1): EPEVTQTPSHQVTQMGQEVILRCVPISNHLYFYWYRQILGQKVEFLVSFYNNEISEKSEIFDDQFSVERPDGSNFTLKIRSTKLEDSAMYFCASSRAWGKGTEAFFGQGTRLTVV.

J is TRBJ2-3 and V is TRBV6-1; D is perhaps TRBD1 or TRBD2 (6 bases each). V dropped 7 bases and J dropped 5 bases, with 16 bases sitting between them. Germline CDR1 is MNHNS and CDR2 is SASEGT. This CDR3 is 14 amino acids long. The CDR3, as DNA: TGTGCCAGCACTCGAGGGGGGCCGGTAGATACGCAGTATTTT. It is translated as CASTRGGPVDTQYF.

This clone is a singleton in its sample. The chain joins TRBV11-3 to TRBJ1-5; D not resolved. The length of the CDR3 is 15 residues. The ends were cut back, 1 base at V and 8 bases at J, with 15 bases in the middle. Per germline, CDR1 SGHNT and CDR2 YENEEA. The CDR3 here is CASSLGPKGLEPQHF. CDR3 nucleotide sequence: TGTGCCAGCAGCTTAGGCCCCAAAGGGTTAGAGCCCCAGCATTTT.

This chain joins TRBV25-1 and TRBJ2-2; D may be TRBD2 (6 bases). This CDR3 has 13 amino acids. Trimming stripped 6 bases from V and 5 bases from J, with 10 bases between. Germline assignment: CDR1 MGHDK and CDR2 SYGVNS. The CDR3: CASRSGETGELFF. The CDR3 DNA sequence: TGTGCCAGCAGATCGGGAGAGACCGGGGAGCTGTTTTTT.

The chain recombines TRBV10-1 with TRBJ1-1; D uncertain. The CDR3 runs to 13 residues. Germline values: CDR1 WNHNN, CDR2 SYGVQD (reference sequence). Trimming took off 3 bases at V and 0 bases at J, with 5 bases between the two ends. The CDR3 spells CASSDQVNTEAFF. The CDR3 DNA reads TGCGCCAGCAGTGATCAGGTGAACACTGAAGCTTTCTTT.

CDR3 protein: CASRHPGTSRTGELFF. The CDR3 DNA sequence: TGTGCCAGCAGACATCCCGGGACTAGTCGCACCGGGGAGCTGTTTTTT. The rearrangement uses TRBV7-6 and TRBJ2-2; 8 nucleotides align to TRBD2. The V gene's germline CDR1 is SGHVS and CDR2 FNYEAQ. Germline trimming cut 6 bases from V and 4 bases from J; bases unmatched to any gene: 10. CDR3 length: 16 residues.

V and J are TRBV30 and TRBJ2-7, with a weak D call TRBD1 (6 bases). The CDR3 is 13 amino acids. The ends were cut back, 0 bases at V and 7 bases at J, with 13 bases in the middle. In germline, CDR1 is GTSNPN, CDR2 SVGIG (reference sequence). The CDR3 is CAWSVQGLGEQYF. CDR3 sequence (DNA): TGTGCCTGGAGTGTACAGGGATTAGGTGAGCAGTACTTC. Full variable domain (remainder filled in from reference TRBV30 and TRBJ2-7): SQTIHQWPATLVQPVGSPLSLECTVEGTSNPNLYWYRQAAGRGLQLLFYSVGIGQISSEVPQNLSASRPQDRQFILSSKKLLLSDSGFYLCAWSVQGLGEQYFGPGTRLTVT.

CDR3 sequence: CASSLGRSVGGRVSYTF. CDR3 DNA sequence: TGTGCCAGCAGCTTAGGTCGGTCCGTCGGGGGCCGGGTCAGCTACACCTTC. The chain joins TRBV7-2 to TRBJ1-2, with D possibly TRBD1 on 6 matching bases. The CDR3 is made up of 17 amino acids. Germline V lookup: CDR1 SGHTA, CDR2 FQGNSA. Trimming took off 1 base at V and 9 bases at J, with 24 bases between the two ends.

This clone was picked up a small number of times. This chain connects TRBV5-1 to TRBJ2-5; a possible D gene is TRBD2 (7 bases). Germline V gene sequence: CDR1 SGHRS, CDR2 YFSETQ. The CDR3 loop spans 17 amino acids. V was trimmed by 1 base and J by 1 base, leaving 17 bases between them. Here the CDR3 DNA reads TGCGCCAGCAGCTTGAGGGGGGCGGGGGACCCCCAAGAGACCCAGTACTTC. Translation: CASSLRGAGDPQETQYF. The entire variable domain, with the rest obtained from reference TRBV5-1 and TRBJ2-5, is as follows: KAGVTQTPRYLIKTRGQQVTLSCSPISGHRSVSWYQQTPGQGLQFLFEYFSETQRNKGNFPGRFSGRQFSNSRSEMNVSTLELGDSALYLCASSLRGAGDPQETQYFGPGTRLLVL.

This clone was picked up a small number of times. CDR3 region: CASSLGLAGGQRQFF. CDR3 nucleotide sequence: TGTGCCAGCAGCTTGGGACTAGCGGGGGGCCAAAGGCAGTTCTTC. The V gene is TRBV5-6, the J gene TRBJ2-1; TRBD2 matches 13 bases. The length of the CDR3 is 15 residues. Germline V gene data show CDR1 as SGHDT and CDR2 as YYEEEE. With V trimmed by 0 bases and J by 12 bases, 6 bases remained unmatched.

V is TRBV5-4 and J is TRBJ2-3; possibly TRBD2 for D (5 bases). The CDR3 has 13 residues. Trimming removed 4 bases at V and 10 bases at J, with 16 bases between. Germline CDR1 is SGHNT and CDR2 is YYREEE (reference sequence). The CDR3 DNA reads as TGTGCCAGCAGCCAAGCCGGAGGTGTCGCGCAGTATTTT. It translates to CASSQAGGVAQYF.

The chain joins TRBV4-1 to TRBJ1-4; D ambiguous. The V gene lost 0 bases and the J gene lost 8 bases, with 13 bases spanning the gap. CDR1 is MGHRA, CDR2 YSYEKL, per germline. The length of the CDR3 is 15 residues. The CDR3 coding sequence is TGCGCCAGCAGCCAAGATGGGCAGGCATACGAAAAACTGTTTTTT. It codes for CASSQDGQAYEKLFF.

The chain has TRBV28 and TRBJ1-1; D is unclear. The CDR3 is 15 amino acids. Trimming removed 5 bases from V and 0 bases from J, with 13 bases in between. Germline CDR1 reads MDHEN; CDR2 reads SYDVKM. This chain's CDR3 is CASSTVRRMNTEAFF. The CDR3 DNA follows: TGTGCCAGCAGTACCGTCCGGAGAATGAACACTGAAGCTTTCTTT.

J is TRBJ1-1 and V is TRBV21-1. TRBV21-1 is deemed a pseudogene. This CDR3 has 13 residues. The CDR3 DNA is TGTGCCAGCAGCCCGGGGTTTAACACTGAAGCTTTCTTT. Its protein is CASSPGFNTEAFF.

The CDR3 coding sequence is TGCGCCAGCAGTGATCCAGCGGGGGGGCAAGGAGATACGCAGTATTTT. Its translation: CASSDPAGGQGDTQYF. This rearrangement joins TRBV10-2 to TRBJ2-3; 10 bases match TRBD2. Trimming at V came to 3 bases and at J to 5 bases, leaving 8 bases not matched to a gene. This CDR3 comprises 16 residues. Per the germline V gene, CDR1 is WSHSY and CDR2 is SAAADI.

The rearrangement uses TRBV6-5 and TRBJ2-7; the match to TRBD2 covers 9 bases. The CDR3 covers 14 residues. Trimming took 6 bases from V and 2 from J; bases not matched to a gene: 5. CDR1 MNHEY and CDR2 SVGAGI come from the germline V gene. As DNA, the CDR3 is TGTGCCAGCAGAAAAGCGGGGGGAACCTACGAGCAGTACTTC. It specifies CASRKAGGTYEQYF.

The chain joins TRBV9 to TRBJ2-1; D remains unclear. The CDR3 runs 15 residues. Germline-derived CDR1 and CDR2 are SGDLS and YYNGEE. V was trimmed by 0 bases and J by 0 bases, leaving 7 bases between them. CDR3 coding DNA: TGTGCCAGCAGCGTAGCCTCATACTCCTACAATGAGCAGTTCTTC. Protein: CASSVASYSYNEQFF.

The V and J genes are TRBV5-6 and TRBJ1-5; 10 bases are shared with TRBD1. The CDR3 totals 16 residues. Germline V CDR1 and CDR2: SGHDT, YYEEEE. The trim removed 4 bases at V and 5 bases at J, leaving 9 bases unmatched. CDR3 coding DNA: TGTGCCAGCAGCGGCGACAGGGGGCGACGGTATCAGCCCCAGCATTTT. Its translation: CASSGDRGRRYQPQHF.

Note on this clone: One end of the junction fails to match germline, which may point to a read error. The chain recombines TRBV15 with TRBJ2-7, with D perhaps matching TRBD2 (6 bases). CDR3 length: 14 residues. CDR1 and CDR2 from the germline V gene are LNHNV and YYDKDF (reference sequence). CDR3 sequence (DNA): TGTGCCACCAGCAGAGATGGGGGGTCTGACGAGCAGTGCTTC. Translated, it gives CATSRDGGSDEQCF.

The chain combines TRBV2 with TRBJ2-3; 7 positions match TRBD2. Losses at the gene ends were 7 bases for V and 3 bases for J; bases not matched to a gene: 4. The CDR3 contains 13 residues. Germline values: CDR1 SNHLY, CDR2 FYNNEI. Written as DNA, the CDR3 is TGTGCCAGCAACGGGGGGATGACAGATACGCAGTATTTT. The encoded protein is CASNGGMTDTQYF.

This chain joins TRBV5-5 and TRBJ2-3, with 7 bases lining up with TRBD1. CDR1 and CDR2 (germline): SGHKS, YYEKEE (reference sequence). This CDR3 comprises 16 residues. The V and J ends lost 4 bases and 2 bases, in that order; junction bases with no gene match: 10. DNA of the CDR3: TGTGCCAGCAGCCTTGCGACAGGGTGGGACACAGATACGCAGTATTTT. It codes for CASSLATGWDTDTQYF. The entire variable domain, with the rest obtained from reference TRBV5-5 and TRBJ2-3, is as follows: DAGVTQSPTHLIKTRGQQVTLRCSPISGHKSVSWYQQVLGQGPQFIFQYYEKEERGRGNFPDRFSARQFPNYSSELNVNALLLGDSALYLCASSLATGWDTDTQYFGPGTRLTVL.

CDR3 protein: CASSVASGGTGITDTQYF. The DNA for the CDR3 is TGTGCCAGCAGCGTAGCCTCCGGCGGGACCGGGATCACAGATACGCAGTATTTT. The chain carries TRBV9 and TRBJ2-3; D possibly corresponds to TRBD2 (6 bases). CDR1 SGDLS and CDR2 YYNGEE come from the germline V gene. This CDR3 spans 18 amino acids. V was pared by 0 bases and J by 2 bases, with 19 bases between. Filled out from reference TRBV9 and TRBJ2-3, the complete variable domain reads DSGVTQTPKHLITATGQRVTLRCSPRSGDLSVYWYQQSLDQGLQFLIQYYNGEERAKGNILERFSAQQFPDLHSELNLSSLELGDSALYFCASSVASGGTGITDTQYFGPGTRLTVL.

V and J are TRBV6-5 and TRBJ2-3, with 10 bases matching TRBD1. The trim removed 6 bases at V and 5 bases at J, leaving 8 bases unmatched. The CDR3 is 15 residues long. Germline CDR1 MNHEY, CDR2 SVGAGI. CDR3 residues: CASRRGTGVGDTQYF. Here the CDR3 DNA reads TGTGCCAGCAGGCGTGGGACAGGGGTGGGAGATACGCAGTATTTT.

This chain links TRBV6-5 with TRBJ1-1; the D gene is possibly TRBD1 (6 bases). CDR1 and CDR2 (germline): MNHEY, SVGAGI. Trimming shortened V by 5 bases and J by 7 bases, and 14 bases separated the two germline ends. The CDR3 runs to 13 residues. CDR3 protein: CASSRRDILEAFF. The CDR3 DNA reads as TGTGCCAGCAGTAGAAGGGACATTCTTGAAGCTTTCTTT.

The V and J genes are TRBV5-4 and TRBJ1-3, with a possible D match to TRBD1 (5 bases). Deletions cut 0 bases from V and 4 bases from J, with 14 bases between. The CDR3 runs 16 residues. Germline V lookup: CDR1 SGHNT, CDR2 YYREEE (reference sequence). In nucleotides, the CDR3 is TGTGCCAGCAGCTTGGCCCATGGGACGAGCGGAAACACCATATATTTT. This sequence encodes CASSLAHGTSGNTIYF.

This clone was counted once. The rearrangement links TRBV18 to TRBJ1-5; D possibly corresponds to TRBD1 (5 bases). CDR3 length: 16 residues. V lost 3 bases and J 2 bases, leaving 14 bases between the germline ends. Per the germline V gene, CDR1 is KGHSH and CDR2 is LQKENI. The CDR3 region is CASSPVGVRGNQPQHF. DNA for the CDR3: TGTGCCAGCTCACCGGTGGGGGTTCGCGGCAATCAGCCCCAGCATTTT.

This chain joins TRBV5-4 and TRBJ2-3, with D possibly matching TRBD2 (6 bases). This CDR3 is 15 amino acids long. With 5 bases removed from V and 0 bases from J, the gap between germline ends came to 13 bases. In germline, CDR1 is SGHNT, CDR2 YYREEE (reference sequence). CDR3 sequence reads: CASRTGRGSTDTQYF. DNA of the CDR3: TGTGCCAGCAGGACTGGACGGGGGAGCACAGATACGCAGTATTTT.

The V and J genes are TRBV5-1 and TRBJ1-1; 9 nucleotides line up with TRBD1. Germline CDR1 and CDR2: SGHRS and YFSETQ. The CDR3 sequence is 13 residues long. Trimming at V came to 4 bases and at J to 5 bases, leaving 3 bases not matched to a gene. The CDR3 reads CASSVQGATEAFF. The CDR3 DNA sequence: TGCGCCAGCAGCGTACAGGGGGCAACTGAAGCTTTCTTT.